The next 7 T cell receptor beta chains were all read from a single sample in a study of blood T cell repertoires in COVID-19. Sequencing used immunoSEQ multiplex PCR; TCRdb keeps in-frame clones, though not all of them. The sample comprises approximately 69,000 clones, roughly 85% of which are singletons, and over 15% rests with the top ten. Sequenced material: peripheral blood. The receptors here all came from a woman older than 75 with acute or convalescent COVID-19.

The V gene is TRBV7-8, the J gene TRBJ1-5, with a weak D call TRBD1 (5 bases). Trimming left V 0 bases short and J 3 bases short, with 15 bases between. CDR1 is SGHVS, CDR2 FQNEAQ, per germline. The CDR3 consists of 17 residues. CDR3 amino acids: CASSLAETVLLNQPQHF. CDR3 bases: TGTGCCAGCAGCTTAGCGGAGACAGTCCTCCTCAATCAGCCCCAGCATTTT.

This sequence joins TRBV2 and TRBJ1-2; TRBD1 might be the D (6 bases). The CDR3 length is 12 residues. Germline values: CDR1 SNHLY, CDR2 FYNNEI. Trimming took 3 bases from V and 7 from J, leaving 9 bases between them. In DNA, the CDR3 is TGTGCCAGCAGTGATCAGGGGTTTGGCTACACCTTC. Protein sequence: CASSDQGFGYTF.

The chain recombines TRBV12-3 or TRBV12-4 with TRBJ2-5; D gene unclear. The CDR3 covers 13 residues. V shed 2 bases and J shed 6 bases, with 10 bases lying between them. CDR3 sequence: CASSLSPSKTQYF. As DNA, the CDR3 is TGTGCCAGCAGTTTATCCCCGAGCAAGACCCAGTACTTC.

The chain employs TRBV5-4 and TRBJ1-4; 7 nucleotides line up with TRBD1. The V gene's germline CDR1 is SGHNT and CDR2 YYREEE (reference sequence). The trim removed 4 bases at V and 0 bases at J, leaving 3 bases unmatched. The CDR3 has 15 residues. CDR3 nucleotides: TGTGCCAGCAGCGTGCAGGGGGCAACTAATGAAAAACTGTTTTTT. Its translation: CASSVQGATNEKLFF.

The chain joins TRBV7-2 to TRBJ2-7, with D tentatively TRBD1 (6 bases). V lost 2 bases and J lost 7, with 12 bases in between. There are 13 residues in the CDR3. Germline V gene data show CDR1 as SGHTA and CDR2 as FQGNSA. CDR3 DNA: TGTGCCAGCAGCTTATTCAGGGGCGGAGAGCAGTACTTC. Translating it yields CASSLFRGGEQYF.

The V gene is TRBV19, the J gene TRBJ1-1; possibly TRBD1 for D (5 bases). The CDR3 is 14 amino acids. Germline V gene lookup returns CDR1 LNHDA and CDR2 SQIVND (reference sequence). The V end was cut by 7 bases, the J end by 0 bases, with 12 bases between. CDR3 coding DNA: TGTGCCAGTAAAGGCGCAGGGTTGAACACTGAAGCTTTCTTT. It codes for CASKGAGLNTEAFF. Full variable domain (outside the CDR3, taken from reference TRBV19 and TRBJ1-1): DGGITQSPKYLFRKEGQNVTLSCEQNLNHDAMYWYRQDPGQGLRLIYYSQIVNDFQKGDIAEGYSVSREKKESFPLTVTSAQKNPTAFYLCASKGAGLNTEAFFGQGTRLTVV.

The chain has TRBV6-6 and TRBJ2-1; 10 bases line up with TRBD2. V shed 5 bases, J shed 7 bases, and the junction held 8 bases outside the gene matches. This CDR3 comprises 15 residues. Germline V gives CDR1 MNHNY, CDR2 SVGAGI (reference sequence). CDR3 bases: TGTGCCAGCAGTCAGGGCTCTAGCGGGAGTAATGAGCAGTTCTTC. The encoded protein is CASSQGSSGSNEQFF.